What follows describes a single T cell receptor (beta chain). What it binds is unknown. The sample belongs to a study of Ad26.COV2.S vaccination and SARS-CoV-2 variants. Study-wide results and caveats: Analytic work on TCR breadth and depth might have understated the full extent of total T cell responses. Similar non-spike TCR breadth was observed in recipients of vaccine and of placebo.

This table comes from immunoSEQ multiplex PCR, and its TCRdb copy is limited to in-frame clones, with some not included. The sample lists some 190,000 clones; around nine tenths were seen once. The V end lost 3 bases, the J end lost 0 bases, and 15 bases lay between the germline ends. Germline-derived CDR1 and CDR2 are DFQATT and SNEGSKA (reference sequence). The CDR3 runs 15 residues. This rearrangement joins TRBV20-1 to TRBJ2-7; D gene uncertain. The TCR sequence derives from a human donor who had recovered from COVID-19. This material consisted of peripheral blood, taken after recovery from COVID-19. The CDR3 region is CSASKGLISSYEQYF. The DNA for the CDR3 is TGCAGTGCTAGTAAAGGGCTGATCAGCTCCTACGAGCAGTACTTC.